This TCR beta chain was obtained from a study of blood T cell repertoires in COVID-19. Trimming cost V 4 bases and J 0 bases, with 10 bases left between them. The germline CDR1 and CDR2 sequences are SGHRS and YFSETQ. The CDR3 runs 14 residues. The sample holds a few counts of this clone. Sequencing was performed with immunoSEQ multiplex PCR; in TCRdb, only in-frame clones are kept and a portion is missing. The table records approximately 230,000 clones, about four fifths of them present only once. The V call is TRBV5-1, the J call TRBJ1-1; possible D gene TRBD1, 5 bases. The clonotype comes from a man older than 75 with acute or convalescent COVID-19. Sequencing was done on a sample of peripheral blood. DNA of the CDR3: TGCGCCAGCAGCCTTGAGGACATGAACACTGAAGCTTTCTTT. Its protein product is CASSLEDMNTEAFF.